This T cell receptor (beta chain) was documented in a study of OX40 agonist ivuxolimab in advanced cancers. This CDR3 comprises 11 residues. V was pared by 3 bases and J by 11 bases, with 10 bases between. Germline CDR1 SGHTA, CDR2 FQGNSA. Here immunoSEQ multiplex PCR was the method, and the copy in TCRdb shows in-frame clones only, minus some. Among tens of thousands of clones listed, 65% to 90% were seen once. The J gene is TRBJ1-1, the V gene TRBV7-2; D remains ambiguous. Sequenced material: CD4+ or CD8+ T cells sorted from blood, taken in a trial of the OX40 agonist ivuxolimab. This clonotype was sampled from an adult with an advanced solid tumor such as melanoma, head and neck, liver or kidney cancer. CDR3 region: CASSFGVGAFF. The CDR3 nucleotides read TGTGCCAGCAGCTTTGGGGTCGGGGCTTTCTTT.